Included here is one TCR beta chain sequence, with context. Original methodology: ImmunoSEQ output lacked quality scores and full-length reads, limiting matched filtering. Produced via immunoSEQ multiplex PCR; TCRdb's table is partial and in-frame only. The DNA gave D and trimming, while V, J and clone size come from that table. The sample holds about half a million clones, around 77% seen once. Trimming left V 7 bases short and J 0 bases short, with 12 bases between. This CDR3 is built from 14 residues. The germline gives CDR1 MNHEY, CDR2 SMNVEV (reference sequence). This record belongs to a study of shared clonotypes between healthy human individuals. Approximately 90 million PBMCs were counted before genomic DNA extraction.

The sample consisted of PBMCs. V is TRBV27 and J is TRBJ1-1; D gene unclear. The sequence derives from a woman aged 40-49 years in good health. Some clones in this sample may be carry-over from other donors' samples. In DNA, the CDR3 is TGTGCCAGCATCTCGACGGCCATGAACACTGAAGCTTTCTTT. Its translation is CASISTAMNTEAFF.